Below, 5 T cell receptor beta chains from the same sample are listed, as sequenced in a study. TCRdb reanalysed the 5' RACE reads using MiXCR and keeps one entry per CDR3 protein. The top ten clones hold under 3.5% of a sample with 62,000 or so distinct CDR3 sequences, about 22% of them seen once. Sequencing input: memory CD4+ T cells sorted from a lymph node. Noted subset: memory CD4+ T cells, CD4+CD45RO+CD25-. These receptors were taken from a female donor with breast cancer.

V gene TRBV5-1 combines with J gene TRBJ2-3; D remains ambiguous. V was cut by 1 base and J by 6 bases, with 12 bases left in between. Germline lookup yields CDR1 SGHRS and CDR2 YFSETQ. CDR3 length equals 14 residues. The CDR3 spells CASSLRPSQDTQYF. CDR3 nucleotide sequence: TGCGCCAGCAGCTTGAGGCCATCACAGGATACGCAGTATTTT.

This clonotype was seen only a few times. The CDR3 DNA reads TGTGCCAGCAGCTTACCCGGGGCCACAGATACGCAGTATTTT. It encodes CASSLPGATDTQYF. This chain uses TRBV11-2 with TRBJ2-3; D possibly matches TRBD1 or TRBD2 (5 bases each). Germline V CDR1 and CDR2: SGHAT, FQNNGV. The V gene lost 2 bases and the J gene lost 2 bases, with 8 bases spanning the gap. The CDR3 sequence is 14 residues long.

This chain connects TRBV9 to TRBJ1-4; perhaps TRBD1 as D (6 bases). Trimming stripped 3 bases from V and 8 bases from J, with 14 bases between. Per the germline V gene, CDR1 is SGDLS and CDR2 is YYNGEE. This CDR3 comprises 14 residues. CDR3 nucleotide sequence: TGTGCCAGCAGCGGCAGACAGGACGGAGAAAAACTGTTTTTT. As protein: CASSGRQDGEKLFF.

In regard to this clonotype: Given a much more abundant clone one base away, this may be a read error. CDR3 amino acids: CASSVAEGSAGDTQYF. The CDR3 DNA reads TGTGCCAGCAGCGTAGCTGAGGGCTCCGCTGGAGATACGCAGTATTTT. The chain is built from TRBV9 and TRBJ2-3, with D possibly being TRBD2 (5 bases). Germline CDR1 reads SGDLS; CDR2 reads YYNGEE. Trimming cost V 0 bases and J 5 bases, with 16 bases left between them. The length of the CDR3 is 16 residues.

This clonotype occurred a few times. This chain uses TRBV12-3 or TRBV12-4 with TRBJ2-3; TRBD2 matches 8 bases. The CDR3 runs to 15 residues. V lost 6 bases and J lost 0; bases outside the gene matches: 5. The CDR3 loop reads CASSELAVSTDTQYF. CDR3 nucleotides: TGTGCCAGCAGCGAACTAGCGGTTAGCACAGATACGCAGTATTTT.